This TCR beta chain was obtained from a study of blood T cell repertoires in COVID-19. Study-level background: COVID-19 samples collected from the United States, Italy and Spain covered acute and convalescent phases. PBMCs, B-cell-depleted T cells, or T cells were the source of the cDNA or gDNA that made up the material.

Clones were read by immunoSEQ multiplex PCR, and TCRdb kept only the in-frame ones, dropping some. Among fewer than 300,000 clones listed, around 84% were seen once. Germline CDR1 and CDR2: SGHTA and FQGNSA. V trimming: 1 base; J trimming: 1 base; junction bases outside the gene matches: 3. This CDR3 is built from 16 residues. This clone turned up a few times. This chain connects TRBV7-2 to TRBJ2-2; TRBD2 matches 7 bases. The sequencing input was peripheral blood. The sequence was obtained from a human donor with COVID-19, enrolled during active disease. The donor label of this sample is uncertain. CDR3 region: CASSLVGGGNTGELFF. The CDR3 region has the DNA TGTGCCAGCAGCTTAGTGGGCGGGGGGAACACCGGGGAGCTGTTTTTT. Together with reference TRBV7-2 and TRBJ2-2, the CDR3 gives the full variable domain: GAGVSQSPSNKVTEKGKDVELRCDPISGHTALYWYRQSLGQGLEFLIYFQGNSAPDKSGLPSDRFSAERTGGSVSTLTIQRTQQEDSAVYLCASSLVGGGNTGELFFGEGSRLTVL.